This note documents a single T cell receptor beta chain sequence. Its antigen remains unknown. These data originate in a study of OX40 agonist ivuxolimab in advanced cancers. In the study overall: Hepatocellular carcinoma, melanoma, renal cell or head and neck cancer affected the dose-escalation patients. It was permissible to have had prior anti-PD-1, anti-PD-L1 or anti-CTLA-4 therapy, and under 45% had some. Findings and limits, study-wide: CD8+ T cells (on average) carried more expanded clones than CD4+ T cells. Some nonresponders also had low normalized T-cell clonal expansion.

V was clipped by 2 bases and J by 0 bases, with 21 bases between them. Germline V lookup: CDR1 SGHRS, CDR2 YFSETQ. The CDR3 runs 19 residues. TCRdb's table, derived via immunoSEQ multiplex PCR, lists solely in-frame clones and lacks some. The sample records about 67,000 clones, 70% to 90% being singletons. The chain recombines TRBV5-1 with TRBJ1-5; a possible D gene is TRBD1 (5 bases). The sample consisted of CD4+ or CD8+ T cells sorted from blood, taken in a trial of the OX40 agonist ivuxolimab. The receptor's source is an adult with an advanced solid tumor such as melanoma, head and neck, liver or kidney cancer. DNA for the CDR3: TGCGCCAGCAGCTTACGATCCGGGGCCATCGCGTATAGCAATCAGCCCCAGCATTTT. It yields the protein CASSLRSGAIAYSNQPQHF.